The next 24 T cell receptor beta chains were all read from a single sample in a study of cytomegalovirus exposure and HLA in healthy donors. Amplification used 60 Vbeta primers and 13 Jbeta primers. Sequencing was performed with immunoSEQ multiplex PCR; in TCRdb, only in-frame clones are kept and a portion is missing. This table holds some 30,000 clones. Sequencing input: PBMCs. The receptors come from a female donor in good health and CMV-seronegative.

Points on this clone: At one of its ends the junction is not consistent with the germline gene, which may arise from a read error. The V call is TRBV7-9, the J call TRBJ1-6, with D possibly matching TRBD1 (6 bases). The germline V gene encodes CDR1 SEHNR and CDR2 FQNEAQ (reference sequence). The CDR3 extends over 15 amino acids. The CDR3 spells CASSFQRGGNPPLHF. The CDR3 DNA reads TGTGCCAGCAGCTTTCAAAGGGGGGGTAATCCACCCCTCCACTTT.

This clone shows up as medium-sized (0.01 to 0.1%) by frequency. V usage is TRBV6-1 and J usage is TRBJ2-1; 10 nucleotides match TRBD2. The CDR3 has 16 residues. The J segment lost 10 bases and the V segment lost 3 bases, leaving 12 bases of the junction unmatched. The germline gives CDR1 MNHNS, CDR2 SASEGT. Written as DNA, the CDR3 is TGTGCCAGCAGTGACGTAGCCAGCGGGGGGGCGGGAGAGCAGTTCTTC. It codes for CASSDVASGGAGEQFF.

This chain links TRBV6-5 with TRBJ1-1; D not resolved. V was clipped by 7 bases and J by 0 bases, with 12 bases between them. Germline lookup yields CDR1 MNHEY and CDR2 SVGAGI. This CDR3 comprises 14 residues. In DNA, the CDR3 is TGTGCCAGCACCCGATCAGAACTGAACACTGAAGCTTTCTTT. Its protein is CASTRSELNTEAFF.

The chain joins TRBV5-6 to TRBJ2-7; D may be TRBD1 (6 bases). CDR1 and CDR2 from the germline V gene are SGHDT and YYEEEE. Trimming took off 0 bases at V and 1 base at J, with 11 bases between the two ends. CDR3 length: 15 residues. DNA for the CDR3: TGTGCCAGCAGCTTGGGACAGGTAGGGTCCTACGAGCAGTACTTC. Translated: CASSLGQVGSYEQYF.

The rearrangement joins TRBV11-2 to TRBJ1-4, with a possible D match to TRBD1 (5 bases). The CDR3 is 16 amino acids. The V end was cut by 2 bases, the J end by 5 bases, with 15 bases between. The germline gives CDR1 SGHAT, CDR2 FQNNGV. The CDR3 DNA sequence: TGTGCCAGCAGCTTAACCCCTGCGGGGACGAATGAAAAACTGTTTTTT. This translates into CASSLTPAGTNEKLFF.

V gene TRBV2 combines with J gene TRBJ1-1; D might be TRBD1 (5 bases). The V gene lost 3 bases and the J gene lost 4 bases, with 15 bases spanning the gap. Germline values: CDR1 SNHLY, CDR2 FYNNEI. This CDR3 comprises 15 residues. DNA for the CDR3: TGTGCCAGCAGTGACCCAGGAGGGGCCGGCACTGAAGCTTTCTTT. This translates into CASSDPGGAGTEAFF.

The chain combines TRBV28 with TRBJ1-2; 8 bases fit TRBD1. CDR1 MDHEN and CDR2 SYDVKM come from the germline V gene. With 3 bases clipped from V and 13 bases from J, the junction kept 7 bases outside the gene matches. This CDR3 is built from 12 residues. CDR3 residues: CASSFRTGYCTF. Written as DNA, the CDR3 is TGTGCCAGCAGTTTTCGGACAGGGTATTGCACCTTC.

The chain recombines TRBV19 with TRBJ2-1; 8 bases match TRBD2. V lost 5 bases, J lost 6 bases, and 3 bases stayed unmatched. The CDR3 runs to 13 residues. Germline CDR1 is LNHDA and CDR2 is SQIVND (reference sequence). The CDR3: CASSERGGNEQFF. The CDR3 nucleotides read TGTGCCAGTAGTGAACGGGGGGGCAATGAGCAGTTCTTC.

The gene calls are TRBV7-2 and TRBJ1-4, with 7 bases matching TRBD1. The germline V gene has CDR1 SGHTA and CDR2 FQGNSA. Trimming took 5 bases from V and 11 from J; bases not matched to a gene: 8. This CDR3 has 13 amino acids. Here the CDR3 reads CASSQRQGGKLFF. The CDR3 DNA reads as TGTGCCAGCAGCCAGCGACAGGGCGGGAAACTGTTTTTT.

The chain uses TRBV5-4 and TRBJ2-7, with D perhaps TRBD1 (5 bases). V lost 0 bases and J lost 0, with 7 bases in between. The CDR3 runs to 14 residues. The germline V gene encodes CDR1 SGHNT and CDR2 YYREEE (reference sequence). CDR3 protein: CASSLEQDSYEQYF. In DNA form, the CDR3 reads TGTGCCAGCAGCTTGGAACAGGACTCCTACGAGCAGTACTTC.

The rearrangement links TRBV12-5 to TRBJ1-1; the D is unclear. This CDR3 contains 16 residues. Germline CDR1 is LGHNT and CDR2 is FRNRAP. Trimming pared 6 bases from V and 0 bases from J, leaving 17 bases between. The CDR3 region has the DNA TGTGCTAGTGGGAAGCCTTCCCACTTCTTGAACACTGAAGCTTTCTTT. Its protein product is CASGKPSHFLNTEAFF.

The chain is built from TRBV5-4 and TRBJ2-5; 9 nucleotides agree with TRBD2. This CDR3 region has 15 residues. Germline CDR1 is SGHNT and CDR2 is YYREEE (reference sequence). J was trimmed by 5 bases and V by 1 base; bases with no gene match: 6. CDR3 sequence reads: CASSLMRGGGETQYF. CDR3 nucleotides: TGTGCCAGCAGCTTGATGCGGGGGGGCGGGGAGACCCAGTACTTC.

The chain employs TRBV4-1 and TRBJ2-2, with TRBD1 matching over 10 bases. This CDR3 comprises 17 residues. Germline V gene sequence: CDR1 MGHRA, CDR2 YSYEKL. J gave up 7 bases and V 3 bases, and 11 bases lay outside the gene matches. CDR3 nucleotide sequence: TGCGCCAGCAGCCAGGAGGGGGGACAGGGGTTCGGCGGGGAGCTGTTTTTT. Amino acids: CASSQEGGQGFGGELFF.

CDR3 DNA sequence: TGTGCCTGGACCACAACCGGGGGGACCGCGTTTTTT. This translates into CAWTTTGGTAFF. The gene calls are TRBV30 and TRBJ1-4, with a tentative D call TRBD1 (5 bases). The CDR3 sequence is 12 residues long. Trimming removed 4 bases at V and 16 bases at J, with 19 bases between. Germline CDR1 and CDR2: GTSNPN and SVGIG (reference sequence).

The CDR3 loop reads CASSQVGSGGDNEQFF. CDR3 coding DNA: TGTGCCAGCAGCCAAGTCGGGAGCGGGGGGGACAATGAGCAGTTCTTC. The rearrangement uses TRBV4-2 and TRBJ2-1; 10 bases line up with TRBD2. Germline V gene data show CDR1 as LGHNA and CDR2 as YNFKEQ. The CDR3 has 16 residues. V dropped 1 base and J dropped 5; count of bases not matched to a gene: 5.

With respect to this clone: Other DNA sequences in this specimen translate into the identical CDR3. The genes are TRBV6-5 and TRBJ2-7; 7 bases fit TRBD1. This CDR3 is 15 amino acids long. V lost 5 bases to trimming and J lost 3 bases; unmatched junction nucleotides: 10. Germline assignment: CDR1 MNHEY and CDR2 SVGAGI. The CDR3: CASSNKDRDRYEQYF. The CDR3 coding sequence is TGTGCCAGCAGTAACAAAGACAGGGATCGCTACGAGCAGTACTTC.

The V gene is TRBV6-5, the J gene TRBJ1-1; D remains unclear. V was trimmed by 6 bases and J by 5 bases, leaving 16 bases between them. This CDR3 has 14 amino acids. From germline, CDR1 is MNHEY and CDR2 SVGAGI. The CDR3: CASSTARGGTEAFF. CDR3 nucleotides: TGTGCCAGCAGCACTGCCCGGGGTGGGACTGAAGCTTTCTTT.

The chain couples TRBV5-1 to TRBJ2-2; unclear D gene. Germline lookup yields CDR1 SGHRS and CDR2 YFSETQ. This CDR3 has 15 amino acids. V was pared by 7 bases and J by 1 base, with 14 bases between. The CDR3 spells CASSIVSGNTGELFF. DNA of the CDR3: TGCGCCAGCTCTATCGTATCCGGGAACACCGGGGAGCTGTTTTTT.

The gene calls are TRBV5-6 and TRBJ2-1, with 11 nucleotides matching TRBD2. V shed 4 bases and J 7 bases; nucleotides not matched to a gene: 10. The CDR3 is 16 amino acids. Germline V CDR1 and CDR2: SGHDT, YYEEEE. CDR3 bases: TGTGCCAGCAGCACCCCTAGCGGGGGGCCCGGGAATGAGCAGTTCTTC. This sequence encodes CASSTPSGGPGNEQFF.

The rearrangement joins TRBV7-9 to TRBJ2-7; D is possibly TRBD1 (6 bases). This CDR3 has 14 amino acids. Germline V gene lookup returns CDR1 SEHNR and CDR2 FQNEAQ (reference sequence). Between the trimmed V and J ends, which lost 1 base and 2 bases, there was a span of 9 bases. The CDR3 loop reads CASSLGTETYEQYF. CDR3 bases: TGTGCCAGCAGCTTAGGGACAGAGACCTACGAGCAGTACTTC. Full variable domain (rest looked up from reference TRBV7-9 and TRBJ2-7): DTGVSQNPRHKITKRGQNVTFRCDPISEHNRLYWYRQTLGQGPEFLTYFQNEAQLEKSRLLSDRFSAERPKGSFSTLEIQRTEQGDSAMYLCASSLGTETYEQYFGPGTRLTVT.

The V gene is TRBV30, the J gene TRBJ1-3, with TRBD1 as a possible D gene (6 bases). The CDR3 length is 14 residues. CDR1 is GTSNPN and CDR2 is SVGIG in the germline V gene (reference sequence). The CDR3 loop reads CAMPGVPRGDTIYF. For the CDR3, the DNA is TGTGCGATGCCAGGGGTCCCTCGGGGGGACACCATATATTTT.

This chain connects TRBV28 to TRBJ1-1, with D perhaps TRBD1 (6 bases). The CDR3 is 12 residues long. The ends were cut back, 9 bases at V and 8 bases at J, with 16 bases in the middle. Germline V gene sequence: CDR1 MDHEN, CDR2 SYDVKM. The CDR3 sequence is CASRLPGQEAFF. The CDR3 nucleotides read TGTGCCAGTCGTTTACCGGGACAAGAAGCTTTCTTT.

The gene calls are TRBV10-2 and TRBJ1-3; D perhaps matches TRBD1 (5 bases). Trimming left V 2 bases short and J 2 bases short, with 7 bases between. There are 14 residues in the CDR3. Germline values: CDR1 WSHSY, CDR2 SAAADI. The chain's CDR3 is CASSEAGPGNTIYF. The CDR3, as DNA: TGCGCCAGCAGTGAGGCAGGGCCTGGAAACACCATATATTTT.

J is TRBJ2-5 and V is TRBV2; D is unresolved. Germline loops: CDR1 SNHLY, CDR2 FYNNEI. The germline V and J ends were trimmed by 9 bases and 5 bases, with 22 bases remaining between them. This CDR3 is built from 15 residues. The CDR3 sequence is CASLFASPTRETQYF. CDR3 bases: TGTGCCAGTCTCTTCGCCTCGCCGACCAGGGAGACCCAGTACTTC.